This TCR beta chain was observed in a study of cytomegalovirus exposure and HLA in healthy donors. It was with 60 Vbeta and 13 Jbeta primers that the PCR ran. Data came from immunoSEQ multiplex PCR; TCRdb stores just in-frame clones and leaves some out. This sample's clone table lists around 55,000 clones. V shed 8 bases and J shed 1 base, with 11 bases lying between them. CDR1 is LNHDA and CDR2 is SQIVND in the germline V gene (reference sequence). The CDR3 is 13 amino acids. This clonotype was obtained from a man aged 50 to 60 in good health and CMV-seropositive. The sample taken for sequencing was PBMCs. The chain combines TRBV19 with TRBJ1-1; D perhaps matches TRBD1 (5 bases). In DNA form, the CDR3 reads TGTGCCAGTCGGGGGGAATGGAACACTGAAGCTTTCTTT. This codes for CASRGEWNTEAFF.